This T cell receptor (beta chain) originates from a study of post-analysis software for immune sequencing data. This clonotype was seen just once. Its cognate antigen is unknown. Study-level points and caveats: Patients carried four or five TRBV segments more frequently than controls did, and TRBV5-6, TRBV5-1 and TRBV20-1 were among them.

TCR beta cDNA libraries included unique molecular identifiers. TCRdb independently ran MiXCR on the PCR reads; one entry per CDR3 protein. The repertoire holds 750,000 to 950,000 distinct CDR3 sequences, with roughly half as singletons. This CDR3 region has 14 residues. CDR1 is SGHVS, CDR2 FNYEAQ, per germline. Trimming removed 5 bases from V and 3 bases from J, with 14 bases in between. The clonotype originates from a girl aged 5 to 17 with multiple sclerosis. This chain links TRBV7-6 with TRBJ2-7; TRBD2 might be the D (6 bases). Sequenced sample: blood. CDR3 sequence reads: CASSRGTPDYEQYF. In DNA, the CDR3 is TGTGCCAGCAGCCGGGGGACTCCAGACTACGAGCAGTACTTC.